One TCR beta chain is described in this entry. The source of the sample is a study of T cells in Graves' hyperthyroidism and ophthalmopathy. The CDR3 is made up of 14 amino acids. Trimming took off 1 base at V and 5 bases at J, with 9 bases between the two ends. The germline V gene encodes CDR1 SGHRS and CDR2 YFSETQ. Amplified regions were TCR beta CDR3 sequences from RNA transcripts. TCR CDR3 underwent first-round RT-PCR with the HTBI primer set. TCRdb reanalysed the multiplex PCR reads using MiXCR and keeps one entry per CDR3 protein. This sample has some 510,000 distinct CDR3 sequences, with around 45% found just once.

Sequencing input: peripheral blood or thyroid tissue (not recorded which). The chain is built from TRBV5-1 and TRBJ2-2; D gene uncertain. This TCR was recovered from a woman aged 18-30 years with Graves' hyperthyroidism. CDR3: CASSLSPETGELFF. CDR3 DNA sequence: TGCGCCAGCAGCTTGTCCCCGGAGACCGGGGAGCTGTTTTTT.